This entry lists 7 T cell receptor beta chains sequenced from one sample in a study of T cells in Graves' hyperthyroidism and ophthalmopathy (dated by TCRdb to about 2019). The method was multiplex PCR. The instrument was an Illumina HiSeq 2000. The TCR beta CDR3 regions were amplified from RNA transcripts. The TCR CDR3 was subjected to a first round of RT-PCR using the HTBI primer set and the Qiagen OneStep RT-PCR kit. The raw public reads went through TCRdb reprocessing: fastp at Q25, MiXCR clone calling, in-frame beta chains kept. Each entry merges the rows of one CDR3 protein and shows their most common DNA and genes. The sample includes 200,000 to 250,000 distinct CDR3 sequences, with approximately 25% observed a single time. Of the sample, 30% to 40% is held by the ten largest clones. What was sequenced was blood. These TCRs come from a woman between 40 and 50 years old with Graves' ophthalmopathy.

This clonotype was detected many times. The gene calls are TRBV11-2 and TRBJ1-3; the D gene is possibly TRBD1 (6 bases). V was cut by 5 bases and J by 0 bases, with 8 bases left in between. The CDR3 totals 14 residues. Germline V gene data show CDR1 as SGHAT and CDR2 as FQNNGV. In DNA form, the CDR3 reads TGTGCCAGCAGCCAGGGGTACTCTGGAAACACCATATATTTT. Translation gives CASSQGYSGNTIYF.

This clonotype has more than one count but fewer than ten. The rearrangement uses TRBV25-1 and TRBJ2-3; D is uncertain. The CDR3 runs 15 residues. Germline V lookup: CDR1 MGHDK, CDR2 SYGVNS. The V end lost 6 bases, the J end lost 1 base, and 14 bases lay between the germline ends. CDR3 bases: TGTGCCAGCAGCCAACCGGTACCGCGCACAGATACGCAGTATTTT. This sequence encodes CASSQPVPRTDTQYF. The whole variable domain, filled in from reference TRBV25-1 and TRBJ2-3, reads EADIYQTPRYLVIGTGKKITLECSQTMGHDKMYWYQQDPGMELHLIHYSYGVNSTEKGDLSSESTVSRIRTEHFPLTLESARPSHTSQYLCASSQPVPRTDTQYFGPGTRLTVL.

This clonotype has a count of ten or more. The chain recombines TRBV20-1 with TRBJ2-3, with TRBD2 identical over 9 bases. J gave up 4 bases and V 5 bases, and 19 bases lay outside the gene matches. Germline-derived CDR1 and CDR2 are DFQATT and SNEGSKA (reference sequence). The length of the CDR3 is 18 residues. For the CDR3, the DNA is TGCAGTGCTCAAGGCGATCTAGGACTAGCGAAGATGGCAGATACGCAGTATTTT. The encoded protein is CSAQGDLGLAKMADTQYF.

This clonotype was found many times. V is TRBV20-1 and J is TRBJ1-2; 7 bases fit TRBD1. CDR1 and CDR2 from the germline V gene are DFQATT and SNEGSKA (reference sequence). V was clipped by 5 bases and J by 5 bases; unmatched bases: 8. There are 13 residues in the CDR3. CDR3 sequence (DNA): TGCAGTGCTCCTACAGGGGCGGGATATGGCTACACCTTC. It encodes CSAPTGAGYGYTF.

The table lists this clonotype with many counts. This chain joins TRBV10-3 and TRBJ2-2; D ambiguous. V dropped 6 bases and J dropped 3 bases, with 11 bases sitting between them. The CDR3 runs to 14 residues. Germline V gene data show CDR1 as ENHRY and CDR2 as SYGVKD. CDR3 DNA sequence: TGTGCCATCAGCCCCGGTGGGTACACCGGGGAGCTGTTTTTT. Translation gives CAISPGGYTGELFF.

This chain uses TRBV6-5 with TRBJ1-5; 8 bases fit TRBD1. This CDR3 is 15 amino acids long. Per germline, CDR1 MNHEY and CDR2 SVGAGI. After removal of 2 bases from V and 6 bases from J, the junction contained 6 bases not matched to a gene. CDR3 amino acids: CASSYGQGTGQPQHF. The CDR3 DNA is TGTGCCAGCAGTTACGGACAGGGCACAGGTCAGCCCCAGCATTTT.

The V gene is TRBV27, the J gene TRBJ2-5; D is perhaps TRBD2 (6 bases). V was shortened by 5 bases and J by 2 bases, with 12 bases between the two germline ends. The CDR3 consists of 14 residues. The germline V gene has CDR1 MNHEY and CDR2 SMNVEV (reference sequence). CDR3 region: CASSPGTPQETQYF. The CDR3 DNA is TGTGCCAGCAGTCCGGGGACTCCTCAAGAGACCCAGTACTTC.